Listed here are 13 T cell receptor beta chains from one sample, sequenced in a study of blood T cell repertoires in COVID-19. The repertoire was sequenced with immunoSEQ multiplex PCR; TCRdb's copy has only in-frame clones and lacks some. The table has roughly 200,000 clones, around nine tenths seen once; the top ten hold 7.2%. The specimen was PBMCs or T cells enriched from blood (not recorded which). The origin of the receptors is a man aged 25 to 45 in a cohort exposed to, infected with or recovered from COVID-19 (not recorded which).

The chain couples TRBV12-3 or TRBV12-4 to TRBJ1-3, with D unresolved. With 3 bases removed from V and 3 bases from J, the gap between germline ends came to 3 bases. The CDR3 is 12 amino acids. CDR3 amino acids: CASSFIGNTIYF. In nucleotides, the CDR3 is TGTGCCAGCAGTTTCATTGGAAACACCATATATTTT.

V gene TRBV10-3 combines with J gene TRBJ2-7, with TRBD2 as a possible D gene (6 bases). Per the germline V gene, CDR1 is ENHRY and CDR2 is SYGVKD. V was clipped by 3 bases and J by 1 base, with 19 bases between them. The CDR3 is made up of 17 amino acids. In DNA form, the CDR3 reads TGTGCCATCAGTGATCGAGTGGGACGGGAGTGGTCCTACGAGCAGTACTTC. Amino acids: CAISDRVGREWSYEQYF.

The chain has TRBV14 and TRBJ2-7; 9 bases fit TRBD1. Looked up from germline, CDR1 is SGHDN and CDR2 is FVKESK. Trimming at V came to 5 bases and at J to 6 bases, leaving 5 bases not matched to a gene. This CDR3 is 13 amino acids long. The CDR3 DNA reads TGTGCCAGCAGCTGGACAGGGGTGTTCGAGCAGTACTTC. It translates to CASSWTGVFEQYF.

The chain joins TRBV19 to TRBJ1-2; no clear D. The CDR3 runs 17 residues. CDR1 and CDR2 from the germline V gene are LNHDA and SQIVND (reference sequence). The V gene lost 9 bases and the J gene lost 0 bases, with 23 bases spanning the gap. The CDR3 DNA sequence: TGTGCCAGATACACCACTTTGGCGCGGCCACCTAACTATGGCTACACCTTC. Encoded protein: CARYTTLARPPNYGYTF.

The CDR3 protein is CASSLEGESSYEQYF. The CDR3 coding sequence is TGTGCCAGCAGCCTCGAAGGGGAAAGCTCCTACGAGCAGTACTTC. This sequence joins TRBV4-2 and TRBJ2-7, with D tentatively TRBD1 (5 bases). The CDR3 loop spans 15 amino acids. Germline V lookup: CDR1 LGHNA, CDR2 YNFKEQ. Trimming took 4 bases from V and 0 from J, leaving 13 bases between them.

CDR3 in amino acids: CASSFSGRPTYNEQFF. CDR3 DNA: TGTGCCAGCAGCTTTAGCGGGAGGCCAACCTACAATGAGCAGTTCTTC. V and J are TRBV7-9 and TRBJ2-1, with TRBD2 matching over 10 bases. The CDR3 sequence is 16 residues long. Unmatched junction bases numbered 4, after V lost 3 bases and J lost 2 bases. From germline, CDR1 is SEHNR and CDR2 FQNEAQ (reference sequence).

The chain joins TRBV24-1 to TRBJ2-1; 12 bases map to TRBD2. This CDR3 is 15 amino acids long. J gave up 12 bases and V 5 bases, and 10 bases lay outside the gene matches. Germline V gene sequence: CDR1 KGHDR, CDR2 SFDVKD. As DNA, the CDR3 is TGTGCCACCAGTGGTATACTAGCGGGAGGTTGGGGGCAGTTCTTC. Translation: CATSGILAGGWGQFF.

This chain joins TRBV6-2 or TRBV6-3 and TRBJ2-5; 8 bases are shared with TRBD1. Germline trimming cut 5 bases from V and 5 bases from J; bases unmatched to any gene: 7. The CDR3 is 14 amino acids. Germline lookup yields CDR1 MNHEY and CDR2 SVGEGT. DNA of the CDR3: TGTGCCAGCAGTCCCGCGACAGGGGTGGAGACCCAGTACTTC. Protein product: CASSPATGVETQYF.

The DNA of the CDR3 is TGCGCCAGCAGCGGGGGGAATGAGCAGTTCTTC. This sequence encodes CASSGGNEQFF. The V and J genes are TRBV5-1 and TRBJ2-1, with a possible D match to TRBD2 (6 bases). V lost 4 bases and J 7 bases, leaving 6 bases between the germline ends. The CDR3 contains 11 residues. Germline assignment: CDR1 SGHRS and CDR2 YFSETQ.

The V call is TRBV11-2, the J call TRBJ2-3; TRBD1 is a possible D gene (6 bases). CDR1 and CDR2 from the germline V gene are SGHAT and FQNNGV. V shed 1 base and J shed 4 bases, with 12 bases lying between them. There are 15 residues in the CDR3. This CDR3 is CASSLGQVISDTQYF. Here the CDR3 DNA reads TGTGCCAGCAGCTTAGGACAGGTTATCTCAGATACGCAGTATTTT.

The chain employs TRBV19 and TRBJ1-5; the match to TRBD1 covers 7 bases. The CDR3 consists of 15 residues. The J segment lost 4 bases and the V segment lost 0 bases, leaving 3 bases of the junction unmatched. From germline, CDR1 is LNHDA and CDR2 SQIVND (reference sequence). The CDR3 spells CASSIDPRGNQPQHF. In DNA, the CDR3 is TGTGCCAGTAGTATAGATCCCAGGGGGAATCAGCCCCAGCATTTT.

This chain joins TRBV5-4 and TRBJ2-7; a weak D match, TRBD2 (6 bases). The CDR3 extends over 14 amino acids. Deletions cut 4 bases from V and 2 bases from J, with 13 bases between. CDR1 and CDR2 (germline): SGHNT, YYREEE (reference sequence). The CDR3 DNA is TGTGCCAGCAGCAGACACCGGGGGACCTACGAGCAGTACTTC. It translates to CASSRHRGTYEQYF.

The chain carries TRBV24-1 and TRBJ1-3; D gene ambiguous. This CDR3 comprises 12 residues. CDR1 is KGHDR, CDR2 SFDVKD, per germline. V was trimmed by 10 bases and J by 9 bases, leaving 15 bases between them. CDR3 protein: CATRGLSPTIYF. The CDR3 DNA follows: TGTGCCACTCGCGGCCTCAGTCCCACCATATATTTT.